This T cell receptor (beta chain) emerged from a study of T cell repertoires in cytomegalovirus infection. At the level of the study: The public TCR beta signatures pointed to both CMV infection and matching HLA type.

There are 15 residues in the CDR3. V was clipped by 5 bases and J by 6 bases; unmatched bases: 4. Germline CDR1 reads MNHNS; CDR2 reads SASEGT. This clonotype was detected only a few times. Its target is unknown. Findings of the study overall: Within the response measured ex vivo, HLA-C-restricted CMV-specific TCR beta clonotypes were dominant. Adding up the frequency of public TCR beta families identified people who carried CMV plus the relevant HLA.

From the reads, TCRdb called clonotypes with MiXCR, one entry per CDR3 protein. The sample holds some 57,000 distinct CDR3 sequences; around 30% are singletons and the top ten take 70%. The genes are TRBV6-1 and TRBJ2-1; TRBD2 agrees at 13 bases. The sequence was obtained from a human donor in good health (CMV status not recorded). Some clones in this sample may be carry-over from other donors' samples. The sequenced sample was PBMCs, sequenced either directly or after in vitro stimulation (not recorded which). CDR3 bases: TGTGCCAGCAGTTCCGGGACTAGCGGGACCAATGAGCAGTTCTTC. Its protein product is CASSSGTSGTNEQFF.